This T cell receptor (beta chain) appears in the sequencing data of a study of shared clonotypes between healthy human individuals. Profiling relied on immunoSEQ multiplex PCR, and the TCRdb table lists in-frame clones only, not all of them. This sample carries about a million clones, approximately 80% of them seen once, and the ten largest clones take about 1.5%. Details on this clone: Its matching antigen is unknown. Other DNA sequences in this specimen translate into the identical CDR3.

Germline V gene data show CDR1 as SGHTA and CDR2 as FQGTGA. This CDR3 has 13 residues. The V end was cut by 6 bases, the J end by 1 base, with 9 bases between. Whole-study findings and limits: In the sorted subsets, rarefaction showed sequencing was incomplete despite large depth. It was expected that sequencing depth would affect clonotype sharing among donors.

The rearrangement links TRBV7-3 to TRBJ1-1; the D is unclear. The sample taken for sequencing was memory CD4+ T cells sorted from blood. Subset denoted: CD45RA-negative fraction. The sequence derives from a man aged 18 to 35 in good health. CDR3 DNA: TGTGCCAGCAGTTTACAGAGGAACACTGAAGCTTTCTTT. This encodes CASSLQRNTEAFF.